This entry features one TCR beta chain sequence. Time point: sample taken at primary tumor resection. The sequenced material consisted of unsorted whole RNA from tumor, nontumor lung or frozen PBMC. The data were taken from a study of spatial heterogeneity in lung cancer. This CDR3 is 13 amino acids long. Trimming took off 2 bases at V and 5 bases at J, with 9 bases between the two ends. Unique molecular identifiers, one per molecule, were present on every TCR cDNA molecule. One entry per CDR3 protein results from TCRdb running MiXCR on the 5' RACE reads. The data hold 35,000 to 45,000 distinct CDR3 sequences, with 5% to 5.5% observed a single time.

The specimen comprised PBMCs, sampled at surgery. This receptor was obtained from a female donor with early-stage non-small cell lung cancer. The chain employs TRBV12-3 or TRBV12-4 and TRBJ1-2; TRBD1 might be the D (5 bases). CDR3 nucleotide sequence: TGTGCCAGCAGTTTAAGAGGGGAATATGGCTACACCTTC. It yields the protein CASSLRGEYGYTF.